The 16 T cell receptor beta chains reported below all come from one sample, sequenced in a study of blood T cell repertoires in COVID-19. Sequenced by immunoSEQ multiplex PCR; TCRdb stores in-frame clones only, minus some. The table shows 130,000 to 150,000 clones, with 75% to 90% occurring only once. The specimen sequenced was peripheral blood. Receptors originate from a woman between 55 and 75 years old with active COVID-19.

This chain connects TRBV7-9 to TRBJ2-2, with D possibly TRBD1 on 5 matching bases. CDR1 and CDR2 from the germline V gene are SEHNR and FQNEAQ (reference sequence). The CDR3 consists of 14 residues. V was pared by 6 bases and J by 4 bases, with 12 bases between. In nucleotides, the CDR3 is TGTGCCAGCAGGGGAACAGGTGGCACCGGGGAGCTGTTTTTT. Protein sequence: CASRGTGGTGELFF.

CDR3 bases: TGTGCCAGCAGCCTTTTGCGGACTCTCGCTACCTACAATGAGCAGTTCTTC. The encoded protein is CASSLLRTLATYNEQFF. V gene TRBV4-2 combines with J gene TRBJ2-1, with D possibly matching TRBD2 (5 bases). The V gene lost 4 bases and the J gene lost 2 bases, with 18 bases spanning the gap. This CDR3 spans 17 amino acids. Germline V gene sequence: CDR1 LGHNA, CDR2 YNFKEQ.

In DNA form, the CDR3 reads TGTGCCAGCAGCCGCCACACAGGGTTTGGGCCGTTCTTC. Encoded protein: CASSRHTGFGPFF. V usage is TRBV11-2 and J usage is TRBJ2-1; D is perhaps TRBD1 (6 bases). This CDR3 region has 13 residues. CDR1 SGHAT and CDR2 FQNNGV come from the germline V gene. Between the trimmed V and J ends, which lost 5 bases and 15 bases, there was a span of 20 bases.

The chain links TRBV5-6 to TRBJ1-1; the match to TRBD1 covers 7 bases. J gave up 1 base and V 5 bases, and 8 bases lay outside the gene matches. Germline CDR1 is SGHDT and CDR2 is YYEEEE. The CDR3 runs 15 residues. This CDR3 is CASRRDGTANTEAFF. As DNA, the CDR3 is TGTGCCAGCAGACGCGACGGGACAGCGAACACTGAAGCTTTCTTT.

The V gene is TRBV7-9, the J gene TRBJ1-2, with D perhaps TRBD1 (6 bases). V shed 2 bases and J shed 0 bases, with 13 bases lying between them. Per the germline V gene, CDR1 is SEHNR and CDR2 is FQNEAQ (reference sequence). The CDR3 covers 16 residues. The CDR3 sequence is CASSLSGQHSNYGYTF. The CDR3 DNA reads as TGTGCCAGCAGCTTAAGTGGACAGCACTCTAACTATGGCTACACCTTC.

The J gene is TRBJ2-7, the V gene TRBV5-8; unclear D gene. There are 14 residues in the CDR3. With 1 base removed from V and 3 bases from J, the gap between germline ends came to 11 bases. Germline loops: CDR1 SGHTS, CDR2 YDEGEE. In DNA form, the CDR3 reads TGTGCCAGCAGCTTGTATTTATCGGGCTACGAGCAGTACTTC. This encodes CASSLYLSGYEQYF.

The V gene is TRBV7-8, the J gene TRBJ2-6; D is possibly TRBD2 (5 bases). The V gene's germline CDR1 is SGHVS and CDR2 FQNEAQ. CDR3 size: 19 residues. V lost 4 bases, J lost 0 bases, and 19 bases lay in between. CDR3 nucleotides: TGTGCCAGCAGCTCCGCCCGGGGTCTTTTTAGCTCTGGGGCCAACGTCCTGACTTTC. Protein: CASSSARGLFSSGANVLTF.

The chain employs TRBV19 and TRBJ2-7, with a weak D call TRBD2 (5 bases). Germline V lookup: CDR1 LNHDA, CDR2 SQIVND (reference sequence). The CDR3 has 14 amino acids. The V end was cut by 6 bases, the J end by 1 base, with 13 bases between. The CDR3 sequence is CASSRGRGSYEQYF. CDR3 nucleotide sequence: TGTGCCAGTAGCCGTGGTCGGGGTTCCTACGAGCAGTACTTC.

This clone was detected only once. The CDR3 loop is CASSSRATSGITGELFF. The CDR3 bases are TGTGCCAGCAGCTCCCGGGCGACTAGCGGGATCACCGGGGAGCTGTTTTTT. The chain is built from TRBV7-9 and TRBJ2-2; 11 bases line up with TRBD2. The CDR3 has 17 amino acids. The germline gives CDR1 SEHNR, CDR2 FQNEAQ (reference sequence). Trimming at V came to 4 bases and at J to 4 bases, leaving 8 bases not matched to a gene.

The V and J genes are TRBV10-3 and TRBJ2-7, with 14 bases identical to TRBD2. The V segment lost 10 bases and the J segment 0 bases; nucleotides outside the gene matches: 14. Germline V gene lookup returns CDR1 ENHRY and CDR2 SYGVKD. The CDR3 contains 18 residues. The CDR3 region is CASLGTSGSGYRSYEQYF. CDR3 in DNA: TGTGCCAGCCTCGGGACTAGCGGGAGTGGGTACCGCTCCTACGAGCAGTACTTC.

The rearrangement uses TRBV30 and TRBJ1-4, with D tentatively TRBD1 (6 bases). The germline V gene has CDR1 GTSNPN and CDR2 SVGIG (reference sequence). This CDR3 has 12 amino acids. V lost 7 bases and J lost 7, with 13 bases in between. The CDR3 DNA sequence: TGTGCCTTGCAGCTAGGGGGTGAAAAACTGTTTTTT. It encodes CALQLGGEKLFF.

The CDR3 here is CAISESGGTGGRSYEQYF. DNA for the CDR3: TGTGCCATCAGTGAGTCTGGTGGGACAGGGGGCCGGAGCTACGAGCAGTACTTC. The chain carries TRBV10-3 and TRBJ2-7; the match to TRBD1 covers 12 bases. The CDR3 spans 18 residues. Germline CDR1 and CDR2: ENHRY and SYGVKD. J gave up 3 bases and V 0 bases, and 9 bases lay outside the gene matches.

V gene TRBV4-2 combines with J gene TRBJ1-6; the D gene is possibly TRBD1 (6 bases). Germline loops: CDR1 LGHNA, CDR2 YNFKEQ. The CDR3 runs to 18 residues. Trimming pared 0 bases from V and 1 base from J, leaving 13 bases between. The CDR3 sequence: CASSQDLLQGSYNSPLHF. The CDR3 bases are TGTGCCAGCAGCCAAGACCTTTTACAGGGATCCTATAATTCACCCCTCCACTTT.

The J gene is TRBJ2-7, the V gene TRBV2; 10 bases match TRBD1. The V gene's germline CDR1 is SNHLY and CDR2 FYNNEI. After removal of 6 bases from V and 4 bases from J, the junction contained 6 bases not matched to a gene. CDR3 length: 14 amino acids. DNA for the CDR3: TGTGCCAGCAGGGACGACAGGGGGCTTTACGAGCAGTACTTC. Residues: CASRDDRGLYEQYF.

This clone was counted a few times. The J gene is TRBJ1-1, the V gene TRBV5-5; D gene uncertain. The CDR3 covers 13 residues. Germline lookup yields CDR1 SGHKS and CDR2 YYEKEE (reference sequence). Deletions cut 1 base from V and 0 bases from J, with 4 bases between. The CDR3 here is CASSLRLNTEAFF. CDR3 DNA: TGTGCCAGCAGCTTGCGGTTGAACACTGAAGCTTTCTTT.

J is TRBJ2-7 and V is TRBV7-2; tentative D call: TRBD2 (5 bases). CDR3 length equals 14 residues. V was clipped by 1 base and J by 2 bases, with 9 bases between them. Germline assignment: CDR1 SGHTA and CDR2 FQGNSA. CDR3 bases: TGTGCCAGCAGCTTAGGAGGGTTAGCCTACGAGCAGTACTTC. It specifies CASSLGGLAYEQYF.